Below, 4 T cell receptor beta chains from the same sample are listed, as sequenced in a study of T cells in Graves' hyperthyroidism and ophthalmopathy. Authors of the study amplified TCR beta CDR3 regions from RNA transcripts. The TCR CDR3 first-round RT-PCR relied on the HTBI primer set. From the multiplex PCR reads, TCRdb called clonotypes with MiXCR, one entry per CDR3 protein. The sample contains hundreds of thousands of distinct CDR3 sequences, 14% of which appear only once. The specimen was blood. All receptors derive from a woman in her 30s with Graves' hyperthyroidism that later progressed to Graves' ophthalmopathy.

This clonotype has a count of ten or more. The gene calls are TRBV29-1 and TRBJ2-3; D possibly uses TRBD1 or TRBD2 (5 bases each). Trimming cost V 8 bases and J 1 base, with 16 bases left between them. This CDR3 is 14 amino acids long. Germline V gene data show CDR1 as SQVTM and CDR2 as ANQGSEA. CDR3 nucleotide sequence: TGCAGCCCCACTGGGGTGGGGGGCACAGATACGCAGTATTTT. Amino acid sequence: CSPTGVGGTDTQYF.

The table lists this clonotype with many counts. The chain uses TRBV18 and TRBJ2-7; possible D gene TRBD1, 7 bases. The V end lost 0 bases, the J end lost 2 bases, and 11 bases lay between the germline ends. The germline gives CDR1 KGHSH, CDR2 LQKENI. The CDR3 totals 15 residues. CDR3 region: CASSPPGRGAYEQYF. CDR3 coding DNA: TGTGCCAGCTCACCACCCGGCAGGGGGGCCTACGAGCAGTACTTC.

The gene calls are TRBV4-1 and TRBJ1-2; D gene uncertain. The V gene's germline CDR1 is MGHRA and CDR2 YSYEKL. Trimming stripped 5 bases from V and 2 bases from J, with 12 bases between. The CDR3 has 14 residues. The CDR3, as DNA: TGCGCCAGCAGCTTGAGGACCGAGAACTATGGCTACACCTTC. It translates to CASSLRTENYGYTF.

This clonotype has at least ten counts. The genes are TRBV5-1 and TRBJ1-1; D may be TRBD1 (5 bases). V shed 4 bases and J shed 1 base, with 14 bases lying between them. This CDR3 contains 15 residues. Germline loops: CDR1 SGHRS, CDR2 YFSETQ. The CDR3 DNA reads as TGCGCCAGCAGCGCTTTGGGGGATGGGAACACTGAAGCTTTCTTT. It specifies CASSALGDGNTEAFF.